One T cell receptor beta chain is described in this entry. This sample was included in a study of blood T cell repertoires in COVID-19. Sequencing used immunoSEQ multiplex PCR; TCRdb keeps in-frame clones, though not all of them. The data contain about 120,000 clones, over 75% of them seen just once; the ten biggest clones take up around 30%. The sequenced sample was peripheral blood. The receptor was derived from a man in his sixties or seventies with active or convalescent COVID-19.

As DNA, the CDR3 is TGTGCCTGCGCGGGACAGGGGAGGAATGGCTACACCTTC. Its translation is CACAGQGRNGYTF. This sequence joins TRBV30 and TRBJ1-2; 10 bases map to TRBD1. J was trimmed by 6 bases and V by 6 bases; bases with no gene match: 7. There are 13 residues in the CDR3. From germline, CDR1 is GTSNPN and CDR2 SVGIG (reference sequence).